The sequence of this T cell receptor (beta chain) was determined in a study of blood T cell repertoires in COVID-19 (TCRdb year 2020). About the full investigation: Samples covering the acute and convalescent phases of COVID-19 were provided by collaborators in the United States, Italy and Spain. HLA class I and class II types, where available, came from metadata supplied by the sample provider rather than from assay-based typing. A freely available public database, intended as a resource for researchers studying the immune response to SARS-CoV-2, is where the repertoires were released. A de-identified subject ID, COVID-19 status, age in years and sex were almost always included in the sample metadata. Deeply sampled blood TCRbeta repertoires from subjects exposed to, actively infected with, or recovered from COVID-19 were included in the dataset. The material from the prospective study consisted of cDNA or gDNA derived from T cells, B-cell-depleted T cells, or PBMCs. The samples were drawn from the first 160 participants of the ongoing ImmuneRACE study and from over 950 subjects provided by 6 global collaborators.

As regards this clone: The clone's antigen remains unknown. No much larger clone is present one base from it, and per-base qualities are unavailable.

The germline V gene yields MRHNA for CDR1 and SNTAGT for CDR2. The CDR3, cysteine through phenylalanine, is 13 amino acids long. Only CDR3 DNA is held: 39 bases, read in frame from base 1. V lost 8 bases and J lost 0 bases; the stretch between them is 7 bases long. In Seattle, one collaborating source enrolled patients while the infection was active and tracked those patients longitudinally over the course of disease. The collaborating institutions used their own protocols to collect whole blood in K2EDTA tubes. For TCRbeta analysis, collaborators shipped samples as frozen whole blood, isolated PBMCs, or DNA extracted from either of those sample types. TCRbeta CDR3 regions were amplified from genomic DNA by means of the immunoSEQ Assay, a bias-controlled multiplex PCR. In the authors' own workflow: Within the assay, amplification of reference gene primers was used to estimate how many nucleated cells each sample contained. To quantify the absolute abundance of each unique TCRbeta CDR3 rearrangement, sequence reads were collapsed and filtered. For each sample, productive Simpson clonality was calculated as the square root of Simpson's diversity index over productive rearrangements. The clones in this table, taken by TCRdb from immuneACCESS, are in-frame only. Not every clone is retained; where verified, under half of the shortfall comes from an unresolved V gene, and the cause of the rest is unknown. The V and J calls and clone size come from that table; D and trimming were worked out from the DNA. The sample table shows 430,000 or so clones, and around nine tenths are seen once. The top ten hold about 0.91% of the sample.

Summary of the overall study and its limitations: How much clinical and demographic metadata was included differed by source and by participant, and the metadata was provided uncurated.

The sample consisted of peripheral blood. This chain joins TRBV6-4 to TRBJ1-4; no D gene is confidently identified. The sequence derives from a man aged 18 to 35 with COVID-19, enrolled during active disease. CDR3 region: CASEQPTNEKLFF. Read as DNA, the sequence is TGTGCCAGCGAGCAACCAACTAATGAAAAACTGTTTTTT.